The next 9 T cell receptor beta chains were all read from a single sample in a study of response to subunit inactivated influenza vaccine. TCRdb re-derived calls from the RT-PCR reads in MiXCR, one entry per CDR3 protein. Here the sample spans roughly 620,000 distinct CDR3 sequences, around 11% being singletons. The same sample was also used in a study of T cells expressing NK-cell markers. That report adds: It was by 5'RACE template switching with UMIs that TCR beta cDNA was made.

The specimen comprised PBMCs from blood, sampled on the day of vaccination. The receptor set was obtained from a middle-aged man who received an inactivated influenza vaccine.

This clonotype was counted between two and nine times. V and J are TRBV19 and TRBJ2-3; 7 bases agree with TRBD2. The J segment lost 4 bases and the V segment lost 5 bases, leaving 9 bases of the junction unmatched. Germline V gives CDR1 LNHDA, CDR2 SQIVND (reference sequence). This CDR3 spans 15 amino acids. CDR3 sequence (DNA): TGTGCCAGTAGTCTAGCGGTGAATACTCCAGATACGCAGTATTTT. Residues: CASSLAVNTPDTQYF.

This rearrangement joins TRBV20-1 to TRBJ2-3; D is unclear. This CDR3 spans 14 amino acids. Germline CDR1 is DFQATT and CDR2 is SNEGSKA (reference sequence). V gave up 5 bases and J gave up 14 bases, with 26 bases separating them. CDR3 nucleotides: TGCAGTGCTCGAACTACCGGTGCCGGGCCCCGTGTGTATTTT. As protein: CSARTTGAGPRVYF.

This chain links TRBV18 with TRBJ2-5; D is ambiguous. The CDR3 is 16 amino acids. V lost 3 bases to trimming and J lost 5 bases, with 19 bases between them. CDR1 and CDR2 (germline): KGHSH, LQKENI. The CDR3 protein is CASSPVSVDARETQYF. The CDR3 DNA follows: TGTGCCAGCTCACCTGTATCCGTAGACGCCCGGGAGACCCAGTACTTC.

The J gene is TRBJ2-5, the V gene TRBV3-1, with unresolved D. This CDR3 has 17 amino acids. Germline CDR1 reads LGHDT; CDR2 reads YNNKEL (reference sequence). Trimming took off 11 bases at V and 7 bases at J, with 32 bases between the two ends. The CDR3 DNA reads TGTGCCTCCTCCCAAGTGGTAGCAGCCTCTGCCGCCGGGACCCAGTACTTC. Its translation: CASSQVVAASAAGTQYF.

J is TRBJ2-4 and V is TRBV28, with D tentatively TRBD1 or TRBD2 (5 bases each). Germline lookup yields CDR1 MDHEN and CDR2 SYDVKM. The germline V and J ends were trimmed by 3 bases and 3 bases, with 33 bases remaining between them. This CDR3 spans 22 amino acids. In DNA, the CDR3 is TGTGCCAGCAGTTTTTCTCACCCTACCTTAGCGAGAGGGGTGGAGGACAAAAACATTCAGTACTTC. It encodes CASSFSHPTLARGVEDKNIQYF. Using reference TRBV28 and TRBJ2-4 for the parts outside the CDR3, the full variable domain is DVKVTQSSRYLVKRTGEKVFLECVQDMDHENMFWYRQDPGLGLRLIYFSYDVKMKEKGDIPEGYSVSREKKERFSLILESASTNQTSMYLCASSFSHPTLARGVEDKNIQYFGAGTRLSVL.

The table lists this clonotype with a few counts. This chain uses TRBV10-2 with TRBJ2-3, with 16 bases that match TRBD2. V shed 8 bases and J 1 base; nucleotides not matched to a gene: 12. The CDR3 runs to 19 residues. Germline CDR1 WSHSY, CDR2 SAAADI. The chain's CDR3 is CASEDPGLAGGPGTDTQYF. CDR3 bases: TGCGCCAGCGAAGATCCGGGACTAGCGGGGGGGCCCGGCACAGATACGCAGTATTTT.

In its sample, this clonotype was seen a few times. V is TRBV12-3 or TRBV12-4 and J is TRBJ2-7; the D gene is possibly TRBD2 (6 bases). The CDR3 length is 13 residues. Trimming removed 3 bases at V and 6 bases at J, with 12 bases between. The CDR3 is CASSLEGALEQYF. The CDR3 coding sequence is TGTGCCAGCAGTTTGGAGGGAGCCCTCGAGCAGTACTTC.

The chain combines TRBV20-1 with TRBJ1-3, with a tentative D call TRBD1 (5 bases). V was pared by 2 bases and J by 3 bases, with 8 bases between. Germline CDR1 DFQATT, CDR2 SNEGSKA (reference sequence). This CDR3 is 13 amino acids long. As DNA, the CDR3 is TGCAGTGCTAGATCAGGGTTTGGAAACACCATATATTTT. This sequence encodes CSARSGFGNTIYF.

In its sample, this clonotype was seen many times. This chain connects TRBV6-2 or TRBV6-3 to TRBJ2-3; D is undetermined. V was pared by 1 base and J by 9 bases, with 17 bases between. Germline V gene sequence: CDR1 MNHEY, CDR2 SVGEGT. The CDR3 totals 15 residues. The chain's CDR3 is CASSYLVAVSPTQYF. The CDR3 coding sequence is TGTGCCAGCAGTTACTTGGTAGCCGTCTCCCCGACGCAGTATTTT.